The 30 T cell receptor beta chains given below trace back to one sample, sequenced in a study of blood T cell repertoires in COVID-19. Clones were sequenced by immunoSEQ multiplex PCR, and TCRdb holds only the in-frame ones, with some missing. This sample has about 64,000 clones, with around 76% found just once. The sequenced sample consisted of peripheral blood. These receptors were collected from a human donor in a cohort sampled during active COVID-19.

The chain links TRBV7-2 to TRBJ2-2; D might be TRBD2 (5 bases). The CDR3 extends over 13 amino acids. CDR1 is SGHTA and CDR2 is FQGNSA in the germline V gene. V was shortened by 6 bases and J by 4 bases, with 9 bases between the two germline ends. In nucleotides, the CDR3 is TGTGCCAGCAGACTAGTTCCCACCGGGGAGCTGTTTTTT. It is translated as CASRLVPTGELFF. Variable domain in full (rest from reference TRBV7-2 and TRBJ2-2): GAGVSQSPSNKVTEKGKDVELRCDPISGHTALYWYRQSLGQGLEFLIYFQGNSAPDKSGLPSDRFSAERTGGSVSTLTIQRTQQEDSAVYLCASRLVPTGELFFGEGSRLTVL.

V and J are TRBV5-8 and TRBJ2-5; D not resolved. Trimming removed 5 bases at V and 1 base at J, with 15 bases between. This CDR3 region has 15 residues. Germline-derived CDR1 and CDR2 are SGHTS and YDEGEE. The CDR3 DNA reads TGTGCCAGCAGTCGGAGTTTGCGGTCCCAAGAGACCCAGTACTTC. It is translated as CASSRSLRSQETQYF.

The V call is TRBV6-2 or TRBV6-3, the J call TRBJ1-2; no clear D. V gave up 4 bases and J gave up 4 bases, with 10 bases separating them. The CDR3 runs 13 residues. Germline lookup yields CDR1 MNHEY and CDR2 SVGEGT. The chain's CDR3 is CASSLNTFYGYTF. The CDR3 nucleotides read TGTGCCAGCAGTTTAAACACCTTCTATGGCTACACCTTC.

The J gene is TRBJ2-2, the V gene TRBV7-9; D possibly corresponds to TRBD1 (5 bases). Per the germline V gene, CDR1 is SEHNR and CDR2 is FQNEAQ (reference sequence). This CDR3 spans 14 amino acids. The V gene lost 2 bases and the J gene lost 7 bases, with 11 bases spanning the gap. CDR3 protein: CASSLPTENGELFF. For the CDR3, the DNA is TGTGCCAGCAGCTTACCGACAGAAAACGGGGAGCTGTTTTTT.

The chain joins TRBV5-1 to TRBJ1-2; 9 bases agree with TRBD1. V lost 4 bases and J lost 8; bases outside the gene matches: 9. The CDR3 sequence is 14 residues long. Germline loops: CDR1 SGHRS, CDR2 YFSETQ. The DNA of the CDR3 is TGCGCCAGCAGCATCGACAGGGGGGCGAACGGCTACACCTTC. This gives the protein CASSIDRGANGYTF.

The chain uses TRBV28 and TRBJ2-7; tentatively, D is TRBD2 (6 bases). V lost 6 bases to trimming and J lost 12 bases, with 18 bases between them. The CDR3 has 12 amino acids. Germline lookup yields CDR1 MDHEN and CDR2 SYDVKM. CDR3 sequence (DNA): TGTGCCAGCAGCCAAACCGGGACTCTGGGGTACTTC. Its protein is CASSQTGTLGYF.

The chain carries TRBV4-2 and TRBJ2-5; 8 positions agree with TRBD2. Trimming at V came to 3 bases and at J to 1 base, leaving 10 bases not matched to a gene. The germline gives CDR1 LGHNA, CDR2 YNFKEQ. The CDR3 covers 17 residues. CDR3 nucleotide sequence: TGTGCCAGCAGCCAGTCCTTGGGCGGGGGGACCCAAGAGACCCAGTACTTC. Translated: CASSQSLGGGTQETQYF.

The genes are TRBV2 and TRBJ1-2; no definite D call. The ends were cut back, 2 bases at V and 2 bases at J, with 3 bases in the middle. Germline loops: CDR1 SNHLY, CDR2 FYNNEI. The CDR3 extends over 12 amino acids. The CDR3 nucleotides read TGTGCCAGCAGTGAACGGAACTATGGCTACACCTTC. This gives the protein CASSERNYGYTF.

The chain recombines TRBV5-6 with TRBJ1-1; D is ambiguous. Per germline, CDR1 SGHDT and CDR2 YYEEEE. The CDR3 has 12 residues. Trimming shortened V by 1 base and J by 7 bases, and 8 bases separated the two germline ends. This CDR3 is CASSLKGLEAFF. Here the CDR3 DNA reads TGTGCCAGCAGCTTGAAAGGACTTGAAGCTTTCTTT.

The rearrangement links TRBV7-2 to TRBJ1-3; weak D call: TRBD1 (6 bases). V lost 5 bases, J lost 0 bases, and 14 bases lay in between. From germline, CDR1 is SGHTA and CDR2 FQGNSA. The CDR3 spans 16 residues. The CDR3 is CASSRQQGISGNTIYF. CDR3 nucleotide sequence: TGTGCCAGCAGCCGCCAACAGGGTATCTCTGGAAACACCATATATTTT.

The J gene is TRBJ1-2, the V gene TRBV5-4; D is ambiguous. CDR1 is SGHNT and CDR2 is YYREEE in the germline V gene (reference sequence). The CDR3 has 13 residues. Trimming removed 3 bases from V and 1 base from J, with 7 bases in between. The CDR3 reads CASSSRGNYGYTF. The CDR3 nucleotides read TGTGCCAGCAGCTCTCGGGGTAACTATGGCTACACCTTC.

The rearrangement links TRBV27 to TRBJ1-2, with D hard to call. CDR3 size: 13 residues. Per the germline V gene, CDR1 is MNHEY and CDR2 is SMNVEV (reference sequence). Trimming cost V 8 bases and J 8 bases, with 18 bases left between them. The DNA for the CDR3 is TGTGCCAGCTCAACCCGGTGGTTTGAAGGCTACACCTTC. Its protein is CASSTRWFEGYTF.

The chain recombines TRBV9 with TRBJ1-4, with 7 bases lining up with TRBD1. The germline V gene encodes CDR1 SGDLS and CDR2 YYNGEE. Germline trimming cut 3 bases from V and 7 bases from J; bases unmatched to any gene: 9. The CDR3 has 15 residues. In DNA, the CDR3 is TGTGCCAGCAGCGCGGGACAGAATCGGGGTGAAAAACTGTTTTTT. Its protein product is CASSAGQNRGEKLFF.

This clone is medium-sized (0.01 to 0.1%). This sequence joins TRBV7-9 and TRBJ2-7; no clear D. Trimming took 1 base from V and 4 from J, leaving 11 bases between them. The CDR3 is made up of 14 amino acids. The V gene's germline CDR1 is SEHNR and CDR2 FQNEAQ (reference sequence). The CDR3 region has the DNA TGTGCCAGCAGCTTAGGCGCCACCCCTTACGAGCAGTACTTC. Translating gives CASSLGATPYEQYF.

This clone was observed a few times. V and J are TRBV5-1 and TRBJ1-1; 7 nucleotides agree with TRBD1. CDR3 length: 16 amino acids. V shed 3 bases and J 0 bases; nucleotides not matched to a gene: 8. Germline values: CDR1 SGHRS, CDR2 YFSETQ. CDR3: CASSWTGDSMNTEAFF. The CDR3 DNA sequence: TGCGCCAGCAGCTGGACAGGAGACAGCATGAACACTGAAGCTTTCTTT.

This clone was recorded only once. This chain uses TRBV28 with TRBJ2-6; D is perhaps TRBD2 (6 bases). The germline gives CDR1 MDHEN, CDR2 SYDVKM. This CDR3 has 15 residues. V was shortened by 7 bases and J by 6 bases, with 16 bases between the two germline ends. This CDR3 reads CASKNGGYAANVLTF. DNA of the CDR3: TGTGCCAGCAAGAATGGGGGGTATGCGGCCAACGTCCTGACTTTC.

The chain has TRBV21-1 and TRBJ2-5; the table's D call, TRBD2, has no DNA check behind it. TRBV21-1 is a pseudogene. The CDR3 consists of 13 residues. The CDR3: CASSPGGRETQYF. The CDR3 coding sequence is TGTGCCAGCAGCCCCGGGGGTCGGGAGACCCAGTACTTC.

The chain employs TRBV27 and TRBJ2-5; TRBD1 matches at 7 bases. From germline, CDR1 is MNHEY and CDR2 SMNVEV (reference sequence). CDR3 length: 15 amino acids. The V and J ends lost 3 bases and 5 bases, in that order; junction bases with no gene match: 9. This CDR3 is CASSLMGQSGETQYF. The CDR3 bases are TGTGCCAGCAGTTTGATGGGACAGTCGGGGGAGACCCAGTACTTC.

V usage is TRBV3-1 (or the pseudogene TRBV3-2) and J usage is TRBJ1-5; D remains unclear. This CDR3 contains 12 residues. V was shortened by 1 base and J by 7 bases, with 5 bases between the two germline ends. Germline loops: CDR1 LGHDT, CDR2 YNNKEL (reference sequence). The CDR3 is CASSQGQQPQHF. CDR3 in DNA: TGTGCCAGCAGCCAAGGTCAACAGCCCCAGCATTTT.

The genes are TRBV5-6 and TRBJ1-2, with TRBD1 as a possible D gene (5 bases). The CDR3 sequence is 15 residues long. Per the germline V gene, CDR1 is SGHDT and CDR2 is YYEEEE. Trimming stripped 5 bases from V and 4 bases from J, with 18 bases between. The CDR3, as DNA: TGTGCCAGCAGATTGACGGCGGGGCAGGGCTATGGCTACACCTTC. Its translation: CASRLTAGQGYGYTF.

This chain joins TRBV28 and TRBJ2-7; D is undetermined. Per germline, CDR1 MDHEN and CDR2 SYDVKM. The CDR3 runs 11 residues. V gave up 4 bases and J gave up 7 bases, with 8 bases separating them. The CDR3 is CASSSPREQYF. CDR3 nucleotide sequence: TGTGCCAGCAGTTCCCCCAGAGAGCAGTACTTC.

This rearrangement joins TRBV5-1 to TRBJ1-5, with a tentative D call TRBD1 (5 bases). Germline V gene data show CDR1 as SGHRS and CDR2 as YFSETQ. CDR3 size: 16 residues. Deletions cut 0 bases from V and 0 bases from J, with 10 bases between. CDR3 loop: CASSLDHQGSNQPQHF. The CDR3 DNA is TGCGCCAGCAGCTTGGATCATCAGGGTAGCAATCAGCCCCAGCATTTT.

CDR3 region: CASRDRNTYEQYF. The DNA of the CDR3 is TGTGCCAGCAGAGACAGGAATACCTACGAGCAGTACTTC. The chain recombines TRBV2 with TRBJ2-7; D is possibly TRBD1 (6 bases). Germline V gene sequence: CDR1 SNHLY, CDR2 FYNNEI. This CDR3 has 13 amino acids. Trimming pared 6 bases from V and 2 bases from J, leaving 11 bases between.

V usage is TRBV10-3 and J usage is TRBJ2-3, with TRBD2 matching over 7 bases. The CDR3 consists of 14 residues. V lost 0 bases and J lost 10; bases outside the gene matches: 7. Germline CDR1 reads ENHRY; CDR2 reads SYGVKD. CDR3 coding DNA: TGTGCCATCAGTGAGTCCCCGCGGGGGAAGGCGCAGTATTTT. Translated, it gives CAISESPRGKAQYF.

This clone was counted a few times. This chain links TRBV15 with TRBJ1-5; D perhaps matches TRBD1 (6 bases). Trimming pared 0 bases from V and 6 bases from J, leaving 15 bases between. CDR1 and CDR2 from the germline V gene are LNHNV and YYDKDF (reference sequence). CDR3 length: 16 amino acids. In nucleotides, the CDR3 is TGTGCCACCAGCAGAGATTTGCCAGGGGCTGGTCAGCCCCAGCATTTT. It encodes CATSRDLPGAGQPQHF. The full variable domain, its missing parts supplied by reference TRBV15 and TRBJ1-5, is DAMVIQNPRYQVTQFGKPVTLSCSQTLNHNVMYWYQQKSSQAPKLLFHYYDKDFNNEADTPDNFQSRRPNTSFCFLDIRSPGLGDTAMYLCATSRDLPGAGQPQHFGDGTRLSIL.

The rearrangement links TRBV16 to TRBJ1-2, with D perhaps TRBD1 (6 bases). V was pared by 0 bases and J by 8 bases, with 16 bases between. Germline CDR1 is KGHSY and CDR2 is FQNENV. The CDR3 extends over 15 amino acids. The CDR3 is CASSQSTLPGEGYTF. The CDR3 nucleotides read TGTGCCAGCAGCCAATCGACTTTGCCAGGGGAAGGCTACACCTTC.

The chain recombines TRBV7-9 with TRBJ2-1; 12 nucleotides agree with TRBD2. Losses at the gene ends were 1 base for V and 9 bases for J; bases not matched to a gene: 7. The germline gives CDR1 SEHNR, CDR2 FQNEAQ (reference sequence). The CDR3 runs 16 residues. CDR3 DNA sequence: TGTGCCAGCAGCTTAGGTCGACTAGCGGGGGACGGTGAGCAGTTCTTC. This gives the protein CASSLGRLAGDGEQFF. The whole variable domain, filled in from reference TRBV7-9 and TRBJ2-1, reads DTGVSQNPRHKITKRGQNVTFRCDPISEHNRLYWYRQTLGQGPEFLTYFQNEAQLEKSRLLSDRFSAERPKGSFSTLEIQRTEQGDSAMYLCASSLGRLAGDGEQFFGPGTRLTVL.

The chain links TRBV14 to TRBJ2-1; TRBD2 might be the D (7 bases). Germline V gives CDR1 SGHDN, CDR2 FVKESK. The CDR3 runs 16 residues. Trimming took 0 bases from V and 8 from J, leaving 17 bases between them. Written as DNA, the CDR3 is TGTGCCAGCAGCCAAGATGAGGTGGGGGGGCTTTATGAGCAGTTCTTC. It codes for CASSQDEVGGLYEQFF.

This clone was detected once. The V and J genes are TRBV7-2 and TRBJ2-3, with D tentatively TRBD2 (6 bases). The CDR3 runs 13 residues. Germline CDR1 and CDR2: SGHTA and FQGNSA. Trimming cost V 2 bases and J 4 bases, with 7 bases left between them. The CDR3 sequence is CASSLSSADTQYF. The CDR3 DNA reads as TGTGCCAGCAGCTTATCTAGCGCAGATACGCAGTATTTT.

CDR3: CAWSSQGHQPQHF. The CDR3 nucleotides are TGTGCCTGGAGTTCTCAGGGGCATCAGCCCCAGCATTTT. The rearrangement uses TRBV30 and TRBJ1-5; D is possibly TRBD1 (6 bases). Trimming removed 2 bases from V and 5 bases from J, with 10 bases in between. From germline, CDR1 is GTSNPN and CDR2 SVGIG (reference sequence). The CDR3 runs to 13 residues.